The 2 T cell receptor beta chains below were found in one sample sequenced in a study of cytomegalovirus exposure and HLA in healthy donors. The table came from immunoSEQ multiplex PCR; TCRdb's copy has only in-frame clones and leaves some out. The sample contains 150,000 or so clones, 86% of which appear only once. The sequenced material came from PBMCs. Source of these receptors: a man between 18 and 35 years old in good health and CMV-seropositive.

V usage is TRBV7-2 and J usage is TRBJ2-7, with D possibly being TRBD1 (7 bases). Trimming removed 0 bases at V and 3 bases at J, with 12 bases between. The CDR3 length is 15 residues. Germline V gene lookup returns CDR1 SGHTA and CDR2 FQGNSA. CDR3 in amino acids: CASSLAAGGGYEQYF. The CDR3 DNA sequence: TGTGCCAGCAGCTTAGCGGCAGGGGGAGGCTACGAGCAGTACTTC.

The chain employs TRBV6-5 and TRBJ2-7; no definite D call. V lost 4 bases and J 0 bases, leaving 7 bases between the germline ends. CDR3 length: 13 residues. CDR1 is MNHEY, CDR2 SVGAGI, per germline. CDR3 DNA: TGTGCCAGCAGTTTGACTTACTCCTACGAGCAGTACTTC. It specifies CASSLTYSYEQYF.